This entry features one T cell receptor (beta chain) sequence. Its antigen is as yet unknown. TCRdb itself ran the 5' RACE reads through MiXCR, one entry per CDR3 protein. The data hold some 440,000 distinct CDR3 sequences, with around 25% observed a single time. Germline CDR1 SQVTM, CDR2 ANQGSEA. The CDR3 has 14 amino acids. V gave up 6 bases and J gave up 2 bases, with 17 bases separating them. The data derive from a study of T-cell memory formation after mild COVID-19. Overall study results and limits: Pre-infection memory held some responding clones, suggesting pre-existing cross-reactive T cells responded. Confirmation of SARS-CoV-2 specificity was lacking for second-wave clones peaking day 37. CD4+ contracting clones lay mainly in CM and EM, CD8+ ones in EMRA.

The rearrangement links TRBV29-1 to TRBJ2-7; D gene ambiguous. The sequencing sample was made of PBMCs or a T cell subset sorted from them (not recorded which). The TCR sequence derives from an adult woman who had mild COVID-19 (a few samples of this study predate the infection). Cell type and time point are not known. This chain's CDR3 is CSVVDMFVTYEQYF. The CDR3 nucleotides read TGCAGCGTGGTAGACATGTTTGTTACCTACGAGCAGTACTTC.